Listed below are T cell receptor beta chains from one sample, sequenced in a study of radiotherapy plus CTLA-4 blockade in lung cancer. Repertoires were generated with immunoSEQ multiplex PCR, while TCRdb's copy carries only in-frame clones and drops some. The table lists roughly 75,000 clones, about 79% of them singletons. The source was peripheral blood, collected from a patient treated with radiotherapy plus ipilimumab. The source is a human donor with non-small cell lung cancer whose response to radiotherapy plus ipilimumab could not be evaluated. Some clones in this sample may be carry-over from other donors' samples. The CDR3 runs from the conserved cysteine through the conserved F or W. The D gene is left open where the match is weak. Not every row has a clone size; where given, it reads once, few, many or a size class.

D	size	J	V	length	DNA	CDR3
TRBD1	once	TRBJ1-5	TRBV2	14	TGTGCCAGCAGCGATGACAGGGACAGAAGGCCCCAGCATTTT	CASSDDRDRRPQHF
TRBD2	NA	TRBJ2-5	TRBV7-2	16	TGTGCCAGCAGCATAGGACTGAGCGGGGGGGAAGAGACCCAGTACTTC	CASSIGLSGGEETQYF
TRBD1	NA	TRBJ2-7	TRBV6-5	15	TGTGCCAGCAGTTACTTCGGGACAGGGGCCTACGAGCAGTACTTC	CASSYFGTGAYEQYF
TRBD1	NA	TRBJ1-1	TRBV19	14	TGTGCCAGTGGTCGACAGGGGGGAAACACTGAAGCTTTCTTC	CASGRQGGNTEAFF
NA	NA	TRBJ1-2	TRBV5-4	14	TGTGCCAGCAGCTTATCAGGGGATGTTGGCGGCTACACCTTC	CASSLSGDVGGYTF
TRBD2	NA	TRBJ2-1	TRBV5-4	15	TGTGCCAGCAGCACTGAGCGGGGGGCCGCTAGTGAGCAGTTCTTC	CASSTERGAASEQFF
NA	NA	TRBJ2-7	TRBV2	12	TGTGCCAGCAGCCGTAACAGCTACGAGCAGTACTTC	CASSRNSYEQYF
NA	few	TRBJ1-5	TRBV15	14	TGTGCCACCAGCCCAACGAACAACAATCAGCCCCAGCATTTT	CATSPTNNNQPQHF
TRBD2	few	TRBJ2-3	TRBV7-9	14	TGTGCCACCAACCAACTGGCGGGGGGGCTTACGCAGTATTTT	CATNQLAGGLTQYF
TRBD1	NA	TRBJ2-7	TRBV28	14	TGTGCCAGCAGTTCCCCGACAGGGACCTACGAGCAGTACTTC	CASSSPTGTYEQYF
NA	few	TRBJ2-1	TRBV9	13	TGTGCCAGCAGCGTACAACTGAACAATGAGCAGTTCTTC	CASSVQLNNEQFF
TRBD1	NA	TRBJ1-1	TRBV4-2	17	TGTGCCAGCAGCCGAGTCCCGGGACAGGGGACGGCCACTGAAGCTTTCTTT	CASSRVPGQGTATEAFF
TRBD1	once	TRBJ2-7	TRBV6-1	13	TGTGCCAGCAGGGACAGGGGGGTTGACGAGCAGTACTTC	CASRDRGVDEQYF
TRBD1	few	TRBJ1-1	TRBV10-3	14	TGTGCCATCAGTGGGGACAGGGTGAACACTGAAGCTTTCTTT	CAISGDRVNTEAFF
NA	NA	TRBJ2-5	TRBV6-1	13	TGTGCCAGCAGTGCCAGGGGTGAAGAGACCCAGTACTTC	CASSARGEETQYF
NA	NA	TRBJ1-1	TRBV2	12	TGTGCCAGCAGTGAACAGAACACTGAAGCTTTCTTT	CASSEQNTEAFF
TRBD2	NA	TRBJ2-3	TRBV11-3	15	TGTGCCAGCAGCTTTACTAGCGGGGGGAGAGATACGCAGTATTTT	CASSFTSGGRDTQYF
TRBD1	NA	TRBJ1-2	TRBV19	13	TGTGCCAGTCTCCCACAGGGGGCTAATGGCTACACCTTC	CASLPQGANGYTF
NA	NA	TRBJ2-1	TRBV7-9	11	TGTGCCAGCAGCCAAGGAGGCGAGCAGTTCTTC	CASSQGGEQFF
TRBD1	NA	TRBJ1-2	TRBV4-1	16	TGCGCCAGCAGCCAAGATCCCGGGACAGCTAACTATGGCTACACCTTC	CASSQDPGTANYGYTF
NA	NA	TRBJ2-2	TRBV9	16	TGTGCCAGCAGCGTAGGGGCAGGGGCGAACACCGGGGAGCTGTTTTTT	CASSVGAGANTGELFF
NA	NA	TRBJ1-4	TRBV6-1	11	TGTGCCAGCAGTGAGGGGGGGGAACTGTTTTTT	CASSEGGELFF
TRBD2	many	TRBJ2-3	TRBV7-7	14	TGTGCTAGCAGCTTCGTCGAGCGGGGTGGTACGCAGTATTTT	CASSFVERGGTQYF
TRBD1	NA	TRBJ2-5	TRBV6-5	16	TGTGCCAGCAGTTACCCACCAGGGGGCGCGGTGGAGACCCAGTACTTC	CASSYPPGGAVETQYF
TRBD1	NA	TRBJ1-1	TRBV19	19	TGTGCCAGTAGTATAGGGCCGTGGACAGGGACTACCATGAACACTGAAGCTTTCTTT	CASSIGPWTGTTMNTEAFF
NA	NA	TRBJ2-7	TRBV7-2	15	TGTGCCAGCAGCTTAGGACAGGTCATCTCCTACGAGCAGTACTTC	CASSLGQVISYEQYF
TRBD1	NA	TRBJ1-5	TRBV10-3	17	TGTGCCACCTCGGAGGGACAGTTCCCCCCGGGGAATCAGCCCCAGCATTTT	CATSEGQFPPGNQPQHF
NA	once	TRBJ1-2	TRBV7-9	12	TGTGCCAGCAGCTTACAAGGGGTTGGCTACACCTTC	CASSLQGVGYTF
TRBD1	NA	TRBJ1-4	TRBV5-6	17	TGTGCCAGCAGCCGGAGGGGACAGGGGTCTCGTAATGAAAAACTGTTTTTT	CASSRRGQGSRNEKLFF
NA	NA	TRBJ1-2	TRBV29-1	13	TGCAGCGTCTCGACAGGCGAGGGATATGGCTACACCTTC	CSVSTGEGYGYTF
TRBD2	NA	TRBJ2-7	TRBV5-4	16	TGTGCCAGCAGCTCCGGACTAGCGCCCGGTACCTACGAGCAGTACTTC	CASSSGLAPGTYEQYF
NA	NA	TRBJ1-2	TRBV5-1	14	TGCGCCAGCAGCCCCACTACAGGGAACTATGGCTACACCTTC	CASSPTTGNYGYTF
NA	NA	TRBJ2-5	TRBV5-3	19	TGTGCCAGAAGCTTAACTAAAGGCGGGTCCGCAAAAATCCGGGAGACCCAGTACTTC	CARSLTKGGSAKIRETQYF
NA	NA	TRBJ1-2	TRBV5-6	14	TGTGCCAGCAGCCCACGGGGGGTGCCCTATGGCTACACCTTC	CASSPRGVPYGYTF
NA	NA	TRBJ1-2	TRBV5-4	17	TGTGCCAGCAGCTTGGCATCAGGGGCCCCCACTAACTATGGCTACACCTTC	CASSLASGAPTNYGYTF
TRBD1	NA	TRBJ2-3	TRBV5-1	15	TGCGCCAGCAGCTTCGGACAGGGAGGCACAGATACGCAGTATTTT	CASSFGQGGTDTQYF
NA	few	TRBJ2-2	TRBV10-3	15	TGTGCCATCAGTGACCAGCAAACGGGCACCGGGGAGCTGTTTTTT	CAISDQQTGTGELFF
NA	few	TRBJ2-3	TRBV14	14	TGTGCCAGCAGCCAAGGGCTTCCACCGTATACGCAGTATTTT	CASSQGLPPYTQYF